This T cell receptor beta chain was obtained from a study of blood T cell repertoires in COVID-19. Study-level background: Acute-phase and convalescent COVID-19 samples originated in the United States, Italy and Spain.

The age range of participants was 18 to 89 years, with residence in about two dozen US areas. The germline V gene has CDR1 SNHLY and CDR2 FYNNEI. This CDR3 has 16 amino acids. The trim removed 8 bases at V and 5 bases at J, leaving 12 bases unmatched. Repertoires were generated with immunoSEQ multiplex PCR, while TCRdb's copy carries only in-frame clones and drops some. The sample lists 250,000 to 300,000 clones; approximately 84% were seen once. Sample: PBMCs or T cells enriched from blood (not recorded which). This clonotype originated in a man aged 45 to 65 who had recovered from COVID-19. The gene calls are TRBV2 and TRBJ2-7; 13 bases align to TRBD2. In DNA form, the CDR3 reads TGTGCCAGCTTTAGGCAGGGACTAGCGGGGCTCCACGAGCAGTACTTC. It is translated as CASFRQGLAGLHEQYF. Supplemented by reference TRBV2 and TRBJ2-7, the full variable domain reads EPEVTQTPSHQVTQMGQEVILRCVPISNHLYFYWYRQILGQKVEFLVSFYNNEISEKSEIFDDQFSVERPDGSNFTLKIRSTKLEDSAMYFCASFRQGLAGLHEQYFGPGTRLTVT.